The rows below give T cell receptor beta chains drawn from one sample of a study of control samples from healthy donors and cancer patients. Clones were sequenced by immunoSEQ multiplex PCR, and TCRdb holds only the in-frame ones, with some missing. The sample records 100,000 to 150,000 clones, 80% to 95% being singletons. The sequenced sample was blood. The receptors were gathered from a man between 18 and 35 years old in good health. CDR3s include the opening cysteine and the closing phenylalanine or tryptophan. The order of the fields is D gene, V gene, J gene, clone size, CDR3 protein, CDR3 DNA. The D gene is left open where the match is weak. Some rows mark clone size as missing; the rest say once, few, many or name a class of expanded clone.

>-|TRBV10-3|TRBJ2-1|once
CAITPGTTNNEQFF
TGTGCCATCACTCCCGGGACGACTAACAATGAGCAGTTCTTC
>-|TRBV3-1/TRBV3-2|TRBJ1-2|-
CASSQDVGSNYGYTF
TGTGCCAGCAGCCAGGATGTAGGATCTAACTATGGCTACACCTTC
>-|TRBV28|TRBJ2-7|-
CASRASPLSYEQYF
TGTGCCAGCAGGGCTAGTCCTCTCTCCTACGAGCAGTACTTC
>TRBD2|TRBV3-1/TRBV3-2|TRBJ2-5|-
CASSRNGGSGRGRQETQYF
TGTGCCAGCAGCCGGAATGGAGGGAGCGGGAGGGGCCGCCAAGAGACCCAGTACTTC
>-|TRBV2|TRBJ1-3|-
CASGLDTIYF
TGTGCCAGCGGTTTAGACACCATATATTTT
>-|TRBV3-1/TRBV3-2|TRBJ1-2|-
CASSPRQNLNYGYTF
TGTGCCAGCAGCCCACGACAGAACCTTAACTATGGCTACACCTTC
>-|TRBV7-8|TRBJ1-2|-
CASSLTELNGYTF
TGTGCCAGCAGCTTAACGGAATTGAACGGCTACACCTTC
>-|TRBV28|TRBJ1-5|-
CASTLTPGSNQPQHF
TGTGCCAGCACCCTCACGCCTGGAAGCAATCAGCCCCAGCATTTT
>-|TRBV3-1/TRBV3-2|TRBJ2-1|-
CASSPQGPYNEQFF
TGTGCCAGCAGCCCGCAGGGTCCCTACAATGAGCAGTTCTTC
>-|TRBV2|TRBJ2-3|-
CASSEARSSTDTQYF
TGTGCCAGCAGTGAAGCTCGAAGCAGCACAGATACGCAGTATTTT
>-|TRBV10-3|TRBJ2-2|-
CAPGFSGLSRSGELFF
TGTGCCCCAGGTTTTAGTGGTTTAAGCCGCAGCGGGGAGCTGTTTTTT
>TRBD1|TRBV5-5|TRBJ2-5|-
CASSRGNRGLQETQYF
TGTGCCAGCAGCCGGGGGAACAGGGGGTTACAAGAGACCCAGTACTTC
>-|TRBV13|TRBJ1-1|-
CASSLGGVNTEAFF
TGTGCCAGCAGCTTAGGGGGAGTGAACACTGAAGCTTTCTTT
>-|TRBV19|TRBJ2-2|-
CASSISWGLTMTGELFF
TGTGCCAGTAGTATCTCATGGGGCCTAACAATGACCGGGGAGCTGTTTTTT
>-|TRBV6-5|TRBJ1-3|-
CASSPEGTTGNTIYF
TGTGCCAGCAGTCCGGAGGGAACGACTGGAAACACCATATATTTT
>-|TRBV28|TRBJ2-7|once
CASSFSGYGSYEQYF
TGTGCCAGCAGTTTCTCAGGGTACGGCTCCTACGAGCAGTACTTC
>TRBD1|TRBV19|TRBJ1-2|-
CASSPQGGGNGYTF
TGTGCCAGTAGTCCCCAGGGGGGAGGAAATGGCTACACCTTC
>-|TRBV18|TRBJ1-1|-
CASSPTQNTEAFF
TGTGCCAGCTCACCAACACAGAACACTGAAGCTTTCTTT
>TRBD1|TRBV7-8|TRBJ1-5|-
CASSSGQGGQPQHF
TGTGCCAGCAGCTCGGGACAGGGGGGGCAGCCCCAGCATTTT
>-|TRBV18|TRBJ2-1|-
CASSPWRHLGDEQFF
TGTGCCAGCTCACCATGGCGGCACCTAGGCGATGAGCAGTTCTTC
>TRBD1|TRBV5-1|TRBJ1-1|once
CASSSYQGGAEAFF
TGCGCCAGCAGCTCCTACCAGGGGGGAGCTGAAGCTTTCTTT
>TRBD1|TRBV2|TRBJ2-3|-
CASSVDRGGYNTQYF
TGTGCCAGCAGTGTGGACAGGGGCGGTTATAATACGCAGTATTTT